This TCR beta chain was found in a study of shared clonotypes between healthy human individuals. Regarding the study as a whole: Represented genetic and exposure-history diversity was restricted by having few donors.

The authors sequenced unsorted PBMC DNA on ten immunoSEQ deep assay plates. In the study's own analysis: Sequence data from immunoSEQ were junction-only and lacked quality scores; consequently, filtering differed. The protocol was immunoSEQ multiplex PCR, while the TCRdb copy is restricted to in-frame clones and leaves out a portion. The V and J calls and clone size come from that table; D and trimming were worked out from the DNA. The sample lists about 500,000 clones; roughly 80% were seen once. The length of the CDR3 is 13 residues. V dropped 2 bases and J dropped 4 bases, with 7 bases sitting between them. Germline-derived CDR1 and CDR2 are SGHTA and FQGTGA. Turning to this clone: Its target is unknown.

The J gene is TRBJ2-3, the V gene TRBV7-3; D perhaps matches TRBD1 (5 bases). The sequenced sample was PBMCs. The receptor's source is a woman between 35 and 50 years old in good health. Some clones in this sample may be carry-over from other donors' samples. CDR3 sequence reads: CASSLVGADTQYF. The DNA of the CDR3 is TGTGCCAGCAGCTTAGTAGGGGCAGATACGCAGTATTTT.